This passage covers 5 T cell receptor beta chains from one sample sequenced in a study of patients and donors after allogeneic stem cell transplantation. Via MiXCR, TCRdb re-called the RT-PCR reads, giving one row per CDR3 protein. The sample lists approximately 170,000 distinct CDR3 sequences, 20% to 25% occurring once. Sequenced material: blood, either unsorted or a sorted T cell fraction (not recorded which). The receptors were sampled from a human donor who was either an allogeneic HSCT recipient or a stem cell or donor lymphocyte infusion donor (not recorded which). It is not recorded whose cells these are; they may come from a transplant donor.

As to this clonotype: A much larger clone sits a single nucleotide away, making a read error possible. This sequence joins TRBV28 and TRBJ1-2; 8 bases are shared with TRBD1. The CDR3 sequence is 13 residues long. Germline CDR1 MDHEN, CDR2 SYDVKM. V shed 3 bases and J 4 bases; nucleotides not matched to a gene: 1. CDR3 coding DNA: TGTGCCAGCAGTTTCGGACAGGGCTATGGCTACACCTTC. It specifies CASSFGQGYGYTF.

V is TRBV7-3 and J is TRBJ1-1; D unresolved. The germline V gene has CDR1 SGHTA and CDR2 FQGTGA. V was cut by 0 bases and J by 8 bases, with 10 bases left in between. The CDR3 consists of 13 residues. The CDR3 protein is CASSLTVQTEAFF. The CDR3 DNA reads TGTGCCAGCAGCTTAACGGTACAGACAGAAGCTTTCTTT.

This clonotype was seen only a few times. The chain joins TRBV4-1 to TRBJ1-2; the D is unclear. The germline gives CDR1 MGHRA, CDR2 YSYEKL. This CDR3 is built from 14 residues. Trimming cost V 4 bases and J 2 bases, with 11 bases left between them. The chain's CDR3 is CASSPREGNYGYTF. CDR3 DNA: TGCGCCAGCAGCCCCCGGGAAGGGAACTATGGCTACACCTTC.

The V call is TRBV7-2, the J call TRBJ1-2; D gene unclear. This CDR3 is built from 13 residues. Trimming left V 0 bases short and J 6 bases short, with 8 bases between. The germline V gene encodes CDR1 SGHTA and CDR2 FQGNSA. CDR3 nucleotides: TGTGCCAGCAGCTTAGCGTTCCCTGATGGCTACACCTTC. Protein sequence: CASSLAFPDGYTF.

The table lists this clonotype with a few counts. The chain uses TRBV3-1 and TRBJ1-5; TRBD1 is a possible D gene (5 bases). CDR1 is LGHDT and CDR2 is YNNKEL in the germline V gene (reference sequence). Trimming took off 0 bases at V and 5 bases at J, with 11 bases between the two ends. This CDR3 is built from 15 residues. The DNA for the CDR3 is TGTGCCAGCAGCCAAGATAGTCTGGGACATCAGCCCCAGCATTTT. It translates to CASSQDSLGHQPQHF. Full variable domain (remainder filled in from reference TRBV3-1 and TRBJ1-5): DTAVSQTPKYLVTQMGNDKSIKCEQNLGHDTMYWYKQDSKKFLKIMFSYNNKELIINETVPNRFSPKSPDKAHLNLHINSLELGDSAVYFCASSQDSLGHQPQHFGDGTRLSIL.